The text below deals with one T cell receptor (beta chain). Its antigen is not identified. The sample is drawn from a study of shared clonotypes between healthy human individuals. Only Caucasian adults living in Nashville, Tennessee made up the donor group. At a deep level, the assay was run. This table comes from immunoSEQ multiplex PCR, and its TCRdb copy is limited to in-frame clones, with some not included. The data hold 2.3 million or so clones, with approximately 93% observed a single time. Regarding the study as a whole: Clonotype sharing across donors was expected to vary with sequencing depth.

The sequenced material came from naive CD4+ T cells from PBMCs. Subset specified: CD45RA+ positively selected. The source is a man between 18 and 29 years old in good health. Some clones in this sample may be carry-over from other donors' samples.

DNA for the CDR3: TGTGCCATCAGTGACTCTGACATCTATAGCAATCAGCCCCAGCATTTT. Amino acid sequence: CAISDSDIYSNQPQHF. V and J are TRBV10-3 and TRBJ1-5; D remains ambiguous. CDR3 size: 16 residues. Trimming left V 3 bases short and J 0 bases short, with 12 bases between. The germline V gene encodes CDR1 ENHRY and CDR2 SYGVKD.